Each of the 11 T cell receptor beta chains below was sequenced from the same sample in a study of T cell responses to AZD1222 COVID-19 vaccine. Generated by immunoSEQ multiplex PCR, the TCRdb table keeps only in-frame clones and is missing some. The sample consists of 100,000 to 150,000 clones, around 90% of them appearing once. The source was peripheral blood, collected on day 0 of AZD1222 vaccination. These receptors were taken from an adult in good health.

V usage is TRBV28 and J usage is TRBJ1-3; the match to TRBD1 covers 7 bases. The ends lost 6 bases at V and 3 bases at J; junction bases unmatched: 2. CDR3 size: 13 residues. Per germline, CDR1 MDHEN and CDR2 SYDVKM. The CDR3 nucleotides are TGTGCCAGCAGCCGGACAGGTGGAAACACCATATATTTT. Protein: CASSRTGGNTIYF.

The CDR3 is CASRDRDRGSYNEQFF. The CDR3 DNA follows: TGTGCCAGCAGAGACCGGGACAGGGGGTCCTACAATGAGCAGTTCTTC. This chain uses TRBV5-5 with TRBJ2-1, with 11 bases lining up with TRBD1. CDR3 length: 16 residues. The junction had 5 bases not matched to a gene; V was cut back by 5 bases and J by 1 base. Germline V gene data show CDR1 as SGHKS and CDR2 as YYEKEE (reference sequence).

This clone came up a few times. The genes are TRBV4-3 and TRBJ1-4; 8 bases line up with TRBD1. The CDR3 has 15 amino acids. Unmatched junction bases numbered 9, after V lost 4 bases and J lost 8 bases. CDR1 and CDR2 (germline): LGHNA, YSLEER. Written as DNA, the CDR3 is TGCGCCAGCAGCCCCCGCGGACAGGGAGGGGAAAAACTGTTTTTT. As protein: CASSPRGQGGEKLFF.

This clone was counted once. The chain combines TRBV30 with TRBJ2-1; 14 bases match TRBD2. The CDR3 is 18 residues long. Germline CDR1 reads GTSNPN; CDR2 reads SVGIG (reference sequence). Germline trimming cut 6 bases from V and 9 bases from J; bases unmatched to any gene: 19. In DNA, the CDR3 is TGTGCCTGCACCTTACTTCGGACTAGCGGGAGGCCCCCCGGTGAGCAGTTCTTC. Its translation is CACTLLRTSGRPPGEQFF.

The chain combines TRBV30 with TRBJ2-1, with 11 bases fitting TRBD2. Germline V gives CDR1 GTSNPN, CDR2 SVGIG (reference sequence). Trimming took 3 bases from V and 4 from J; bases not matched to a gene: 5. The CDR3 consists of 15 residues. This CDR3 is CAWRTTSGAYNEQFF. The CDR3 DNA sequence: TGTGCCTGGAGGACGACTAGCGGGGCATACAATGAGCAGTTCTTC.

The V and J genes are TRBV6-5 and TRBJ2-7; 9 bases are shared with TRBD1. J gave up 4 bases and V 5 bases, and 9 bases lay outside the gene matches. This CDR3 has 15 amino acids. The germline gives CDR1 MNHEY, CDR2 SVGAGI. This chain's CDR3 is CASSRRTGEGYEQYF. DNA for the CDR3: TGTGCCAGCAGTCGACGGACAGGGGAGGGTTACGAGCAGTACTTC.

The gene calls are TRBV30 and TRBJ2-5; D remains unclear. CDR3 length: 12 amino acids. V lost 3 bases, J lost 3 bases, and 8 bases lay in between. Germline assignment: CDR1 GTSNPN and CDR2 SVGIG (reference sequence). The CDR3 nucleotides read TGTGCCTGGAGCCCCGGAGAAGAGACCCAGTACTTC. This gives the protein CAWSPGEETQYF.

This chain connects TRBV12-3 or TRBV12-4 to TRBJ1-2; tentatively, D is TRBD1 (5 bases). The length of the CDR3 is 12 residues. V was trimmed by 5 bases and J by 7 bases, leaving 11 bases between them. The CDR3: CASSPPGGGYTF. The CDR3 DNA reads TGTGCCAGCAGTCCCCCCGGGGGTGGCTACACCTTC.

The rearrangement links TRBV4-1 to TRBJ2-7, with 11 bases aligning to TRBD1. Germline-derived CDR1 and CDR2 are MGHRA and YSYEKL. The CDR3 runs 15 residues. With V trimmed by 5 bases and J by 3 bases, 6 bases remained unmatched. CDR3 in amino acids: CASSFSGQGDYEQYF. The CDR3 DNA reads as TGCGCCAGCAGCTTTTCGGGACAGGGGGACTACGAGCAGTACTTC.

The CDR3 coding sequence is TGTGCCAGCAGCCCTAACCCCCCGGCGGAGCTGTTTTTT. It encodes CASSPNPPAELFF. The V and J genes are TRBV7-3 and TRBJ2-2; no reliable D call. This CDR3 comprises 13 residues. Germline loops: CDR1 SGHTA, CDR2 FQGTGA. V was cut by 5 bases and J by 10 bases, with 14 bases left in between.

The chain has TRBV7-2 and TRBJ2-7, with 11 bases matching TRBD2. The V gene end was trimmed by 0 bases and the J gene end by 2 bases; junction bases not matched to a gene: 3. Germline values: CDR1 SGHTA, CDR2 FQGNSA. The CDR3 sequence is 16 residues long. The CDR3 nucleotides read TGTGCCAGCAGCTTAGCGAGGACTAGCGGGCCCTACGAGCAGTACTTC. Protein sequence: CASSLARTSGPYEQYF.